One and the same sample provided the 19 T cell receptor beta chains below, sequenced in a study of blood T cell repertoires in COVID-19. Assay: immunoSEQ multiplex PCR; the TCRdb copy retains only in-frame clones and omits some. The sample carries 200,000 or so clones, 80% to 90% recorded once. The sequenced material came from peripheral blood. The source is a man between 60 and 75 years old with acute or convalescent COVID-19.

The chain employs TRBV30 and TRBJ2-7; D is perhaps TRBD2 (5 bases). Trimming took off 1 base at V and 3 bases at J, with 7 bases between the two ends. The CDR3 contains 12 residues. Looked up from germline, CDR1 is GTSNPN and CDR2 is SVGIG (reference sequence). DNA for the CDR3: TGTGCCTGGAGTGCTAGCAGCTACGAGCAGTACTTC. This codes for CAWSASSYEQYF.

This clone was found many times. J is TRBJ2-1 and V is TRBV7-3; 8 bases align to TRBD2. The CDR3 is 15 residues long. V shed 4 bases, J shed 0 bases, and the junction held 2 bases outside the gene matches. Germline loops: CDR1 SGHTA, CDR2 FQGTGA. The CDR3 spells CASSWSGSSYNEQFF. The CDR3 DNA sequence: TGTGCCAGCAGCTGGAGCGGGAGCTCCTACAATGAGCAGTTCTTC.

The V and J genes are TRBV27 and TRBJ1-6, with no clear D. The ends were cut back, 6 bases at V and 4 bases at J, with 13 bases in the middle. The V gene's germline CDR1 is MNHEY and CDR2 SMNVEV (reference sequence). The CDR3 spans 15 residues. The CDR3 is CASRPIGEYNSPLHF. CDR3 DNA: TGTGCCAGCAGACCAATCGGGGAATATAATTCACCCCTCCACTTT.

Note on this clone: One junction end does not reproduce the germline sequence, and a read error may be involved. V is TRBV28 and J is TRBJ2-7; maybe TRBD1 (5 bases). Germline CDR1 and CDR2: MDHEN and SYDVKM. The CDR3 is 12 amino acids. Here the CDR3 DNA reads TGTGCCAGCAGTTTGGTCGGCCGACAGAGCTCTTTC. Its translation is CASSLVGRQSSF.

This clone has only a few counts. The V gene is TRBV7-2, the J gene TRBJ2-1, with 7 bases fitting TRBD2. CDR1 is SGHTA, CDR2 FQGNSA, per germline. The J segment lost 2 bases and the V segment lost 1 base, leaving 5 bases of the junction unmatched. This CDR3 is built from 16 residues. CDR3 residues: CASSLVPAGPYNEQFF. CDR3 in DNA: TGTGCCAGCAGCTTAGTCCCAGCGGGGCCCTACAATGAGCAGTTCTTC.

The CDR3 reads CASSQEPSGTYNEQFF. The CDR3 nucleotides are TGTGCCAGCAGCCAAGAGCCTAGCGGAACCTACAATGAGCAGTTCTTC. This rearrangement joins TRBV4-2 to TRBJ2-1; 7 bases line up with TRBD2. This CDR3 contains 16 residues. In germline, CDR1 is LGHNA, CDR2 YNFKEQ. V lost 0 bases to trimming and J lost 2 bases; unmatched junction nucleotides: 4.

V gene TRBV2 combines with J gene TRBJ2-2; possibly TRBD1 for D (5 bases). The germline V gene has CDR1 SNHLY and CDR2 FYNNEI. Trimming removed 4 bases from V and 0 bases from J, with 6 bases in between. The length of the CDR3 is 14 residues. The CDR3 DNA reads TGTGCCAGCAGTGGGACAACGAACACCGGGGAGCTGTTTTTT. This sequence encodes CASSGTTNTGELFF.

The chain employs TRBV19 and TRBJ1-1, with a possible D match to TRBD1 (5 bases). V was shortened by 5 bases and J by 4 bases, with 17 bases between the two germline ends. The length of the CDR3 is 15 residues. Germline V CDR1 and CDR2: LNHDA, SQIVND (reference sequence). The CDR3 DNA reads as TGTGCCAGTAGTTCATCCGGGGGTCCGGGCACTGAAGCTTTCTTT. Protein: CASSSSGGPGTEAFF.

This clone has just one count. The chain couples TRBV24-1 to TRBJ2-4, with a possible D match to TRBD2 (7 bases). The V end lost 3 bases, the J end lost 8 bases, and 13 bases lay between the germline ends. The CDR3 sequence is 14 residues long. Germline V gene data show CDR1 as KGHDR and CDR2 as SFDVKD. The CDR3 DNA sequence: TGTGCCACCAGTGATCCGGGGGGCGAGGACATTCAGTACTTC. The encoded protein is CATSDPGGEDIQYF.

This chain connects TRBV6-5 to TRBJ2-3, with D unresolved. The length of the CDR3 is 12 residues. V lost 5 bases, J lost 0 bases, and 3 bases lay in between. CDR1 and CDR2 from the germline V gene are MNHEY and SVGAGI. The CDR3, as DNA: TGTGCCAGCAGTCCTAGCACAGATACGCAGTATTTT. As protein: CASSPSTDTQYF.

The J gene is TRBJ2-2, the V gene TRBV20-1, with D possibly TRBD2 on 5 matching bases. V lost 3 bases and J 0 bases, leaving 11 bases between the germline ends. The CDR3 loop spans 15 amino acids. Germline CDR1 is DFQATT and CDR2 is SNEGSKA (reference sequence). The CDR3 DNA sequence: TGCAGTGCTAGTGGAGCGGAATCGAACACCGGGGAGCTGTTTTTT. Protein: CSASGAESNTGELFF.

This clone was found a few times. The chain has TRBV5-6 and TRBJ2-7; 10 bases align to TRBD1. The germline V gene has CDR1 SGHDT and CDR2 YYEEEE. This CDR3 region has 15 residues. The V gene end was trimmed by 3 bases and the J gene end by 1 base; junction bases not matched to a gene: 4. The CDR3 protein is CASSWPGQGSYEQYF. CDR3 coding DNA: TGTGCCAGCAGCTGGCCGGGACAGGGGTCCTACGAGCAGTACTTC.

This chain uses TRBV10-3 with TRBJ2-7, with D unclear. This CDR3 is 12 amino acids long. Between the trimmed V and J ends, which lost 4 bases and 4 bases, there was a span of 8 bases. Germline CDR1 reads ENHRY; CDR2 reads SYGVKD. Here the CDR3 DNA reads TGTGCCATCAGTGCCAAACAATACGAGCAGTACTTC. This encodes CAISAKQYEQYF.

The chain joins TRBV6-5 to TRBJ2-7; no clear D gene. This CDR3 is built from 15 residues. V lost 0 bases, J lost 5 bases, and 14 bases lay in between. Germline V CDR1 and CDR2: MNHEY, SVGAGI. CDR3 nucleotides: TGTGCCAGCAGTTACTCTGCCGGAGTCCTCCACGAGCAGTACTTC. This encodes CASSYSAGVLHEQYF.

The chain couples TRBV27 to TRBJ2-1; 7 nucleotides match TRBD1. The CDR3 sequence is 15 residues long. Trimming cost V 2 bases and J 10 bases; bases outside gene matches: 11. Per the germline V gene, CDR1 is MNHEY and CDR2 is SMNVEV (reference sequence). CDR3 DNA sequence: TGTGCCAGCAGTTTACGGGCAGGGGGAAAGAGCGAGCAGTTCTTC. Translation gives CASSLRAGGKSEQFF.

This chain connects TRBV3-1 (or the pseudogene TRBV3-2) to TRBJ2-1; unclear D gene. Germline lookup yields CDR1 LGHDT and CDR2 YNNKEL (reference sequence). The CDR3 has 14 residues. Trimming removed 3 bases from V and 5 bases from J, with 11 bases in between. This CDR3 is CASSHAAKNNEQFF. Here the CDR3 DNA reads TGTGCCAGCAGCCACGCGGCGAAGAACAATGAGCAGTTCTTC.

This rearrangement joins TRBV4-2 to TRBJ1-1; D is uncertain. The V gene lost 1 base and the J gene lost 6 bases, with 15 bases spanning the gap. The CDR3 spans 15 residues. Per germline, CDR1 LGHNA and CDR2 YNFKEQ. The CDR3 coding sequence is TGTGCCAGCAGCCAAGTTCGGGGAGGTTTGGCTGAAGCTTTCTTT. Its protein product is CASSQVRGGLAEAFF.

The V gene is TRBV9, the J gene TRBJ1-1, with D uncertain. CDR3 length: 16 amino acids. The germline V gene encodes CDR1 SGDLS and CDR2 YYNGEE. V lost 6 bases to trimming and J lost 4 bases, with 22 bases between them. CDR3 region: CASTGEGPVGGTEAFF. The DNA for the CDR3 is TGTGCCAGCACCGGGGAGGGTCCGGTGGGTGGCACTGAAGCTTTCTTT.

The rearrangement links TRBV18 to TRBJ2-2, with 10 nucleotides matching TRBD2. This CDR3 has 19 amino acids. Germline loops: CDR1 KGHSH, CDR2 LQKENI. V lost 2 bases to trimming and J lost 4 bases; unmatched junction nucleotides: 13. In nucleotides, the CDR3 is TGTGCCAGCTCACCAATGGCCCTAATACTAGCGGGAAGCACCGGGGAGCTGTTTTTT. This codes for CASSPMALILAGSTGELFF.